This T cell receptor beta chain was sequenced in a study of T-cell reconstitution after alpha-beta-depleted transplantation in children. Study-wide points: About two months after transplant, alpha-beta T cells reportedly came from several hundred expanded graft clones. Some patients' high day-60 TCRbeta diversity was attributed to recipient cells surviving conditioning. T-cell counts and diversity at one year following transplant were attributed mainly to newly produced T cells.

Details on this clonotype: What it recognizes is unknown.

TCRbeta library preparation incorporated unique molecular identifiers. One entry per CDR3 protein, called by TCRdb with MiXCR from the PCR reads. The data contain 60,000 to 100,000 distinct CDR3 sequences, 15% to 20% of them singletons. Germline-derived CDR1 and CDR2 are ENHRY and SYGVKD. The CDR3 consists of 15 residues. Trimming removed 1 base from V and 0 bases from J, with 8 bases in between. V is TRBV10-3 and J is TRBJ2-3, with a tentative D call TRBD2 (5 bases). The input for sequencing was PBMCs, mostly from graft donor cells, taken 360 days after TCRalphabeta/CD19-depleted stem cell transplant. This TCR was recovered from a male patient under 10 years old who had a stem cell transplant for acute lymphoblastic leukemia, so the T cells may come from the graft donor. DNA for the CDR3: TGTGCCATCAGTGAGTATGGCGGGAGCACAGATACGCAGTATTTT. Translation gives CAISEYGGSTDTQYF.